The 2 T cell receptor beta chains below all came from one sample that was sequenced in a study of OX40 agonist ivuxolimab in advanced cancers. Sequencing was performed with immunoSEQ multiplex PCR; in TCRdb, only in-frame clones are kept and a portion is missing. The sample has more than 55,000 clones; roughly 90% are singletons. The sequencing here drew on CD4+ or CD8+ T cells sorted from blood, taken in a trial of the OX40 agonist ivuxolimab. These receptors all stem from an adult with an advanced solid tumor such as melanoma, head and neck, liver or kidney cancer.

The chain has TRBV29-1 and TRBJ1-1; D not certain. Trimming pared 2 bases from V and 2 bases from J, leaving 9 bases between. Germline CDR1 reads SQVTM; CDR2 reads ANQGSEA. CDR3 length equals 13 residues. The CDR3: CSVESSPNTEAFF. Here the CDR3 DNA reads TGCAGCGTTGAATCCAGCCCTAACACTGAAGCTTTCTTT.

The chain combines TRBV27 with TRBJ2-2; TRBD1 agrees at 8 bases. V lost 7 bases, J lost 6 bases, and 7 bases stayed unmatched. Germline loops: CDR1 MNHEY, CDR2 SMNVEV (reference sequence). The CDR3 consists of 14 residues. CDR3 DNA: TGTGCCAGCAACCAGGGGGCCGATGCCGGGGAGCTGTTTTTT. Encoded protein: CASNQGADAGELFF.